This T cell receptor beta chain emerged from a study of human T cells and chemical hapten exposure. TCRdb reanalysed the RACE reads using MiXCR and keeps one entry per CDR3 protein. The sample lists 65,000 to 95,000 distinct CDR3 sequences; around 6.7% were seen once. Trimming pared 5 bases from V and 8 bases from J, leaving 18 bases between. Germline V gene sequence: CDR1 SEHNR, CDR2 FQNEAQ (reference sequence). The CDR3 has 14 amino acids. The time point: patch test 2, 6 weeks after DPC sensitization. Regarding treatment: therapeutic diphenylcyclopropenone sensitization with weekly scalp DPC. The receptor was derived from a woman in her 30s with alopecia areata. Some clones in this sample may be carry-over from other donors' samples. This chain uses TRBV7-9 with TRBJ1-2; unclear D gene. Sequenced here: whole blood, sampled in connection with sensitization to the hapten diphenylcyclopropenone (DPC). The CDR3 reads CASSLEYGHRGYTF. The CDR3 DNA sequence: TGTGCCAGCAGCCTAGAGTACGGGCATCGGGGCTACACCTTC.